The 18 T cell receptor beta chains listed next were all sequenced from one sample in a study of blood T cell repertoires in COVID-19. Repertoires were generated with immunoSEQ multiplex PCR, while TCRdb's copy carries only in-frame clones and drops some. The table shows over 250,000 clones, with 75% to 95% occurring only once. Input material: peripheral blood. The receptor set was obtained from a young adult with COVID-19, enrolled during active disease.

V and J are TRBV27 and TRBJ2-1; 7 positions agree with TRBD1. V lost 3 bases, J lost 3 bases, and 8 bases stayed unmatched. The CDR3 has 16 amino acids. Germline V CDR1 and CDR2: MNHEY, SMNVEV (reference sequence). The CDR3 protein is CASSFEGAKNYNEQFF. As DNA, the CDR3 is TGTGCCAGCAGTTTTGAGGGGGCGAAGAACTACAATGAGCAGTTCTTC.

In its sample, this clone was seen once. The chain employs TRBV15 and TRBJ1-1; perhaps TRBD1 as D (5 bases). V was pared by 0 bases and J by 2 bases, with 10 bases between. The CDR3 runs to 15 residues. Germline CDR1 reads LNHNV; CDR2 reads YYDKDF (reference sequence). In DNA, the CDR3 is TGTGCCACCAGCAGAGATAAGGGGATCAACACTGAAGCTTTCTTT. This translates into CATSRDKGINTEAFF.

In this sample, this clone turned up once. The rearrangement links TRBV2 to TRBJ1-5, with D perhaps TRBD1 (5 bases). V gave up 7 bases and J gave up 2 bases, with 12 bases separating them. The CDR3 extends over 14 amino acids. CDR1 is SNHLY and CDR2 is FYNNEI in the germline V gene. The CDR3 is CASTGRMGNQPQHF. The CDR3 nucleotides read TGTGCCAGCACAGGGCGGATGGGCAATCAGCCCCAGCATTTT.

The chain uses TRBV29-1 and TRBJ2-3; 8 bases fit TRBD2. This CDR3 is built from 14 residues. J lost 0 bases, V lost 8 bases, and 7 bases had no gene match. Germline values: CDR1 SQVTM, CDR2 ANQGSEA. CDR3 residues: CSLFVAGSTDTQYF. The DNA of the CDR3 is TGCAGCCTATTTGTAGCGGGGAGCACAGATACGCAGTATTTT.

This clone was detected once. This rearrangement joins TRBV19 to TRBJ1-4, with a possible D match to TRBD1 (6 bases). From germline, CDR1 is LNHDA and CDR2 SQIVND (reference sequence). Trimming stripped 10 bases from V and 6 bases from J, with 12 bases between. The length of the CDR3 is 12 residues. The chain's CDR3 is CATQGSHEKLFF. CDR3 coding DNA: TGTGCCACACAGGGCTCTCATGAAAAACTGTTTTTT. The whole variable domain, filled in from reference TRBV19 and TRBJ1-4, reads DGGITQSPKYLFRKEGQNVTLSCEQNLNHDAMYWYRQDPGQGLRLIYYSQIVNDFQKGDIAEGYSVSREKKESFPLTVTSAQKNPTAFYLCATQGSHEKLFFGSGTQLSVL.

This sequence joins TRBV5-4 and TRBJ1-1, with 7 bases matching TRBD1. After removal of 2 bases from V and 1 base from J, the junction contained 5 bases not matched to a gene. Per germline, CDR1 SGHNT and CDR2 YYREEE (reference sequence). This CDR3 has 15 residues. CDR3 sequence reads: CASSLQGGGNTEAFF. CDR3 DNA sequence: TGTGCCAGCAGCTTACAAGGGGGCGGGAACACTGAAGCTTTCTTT.

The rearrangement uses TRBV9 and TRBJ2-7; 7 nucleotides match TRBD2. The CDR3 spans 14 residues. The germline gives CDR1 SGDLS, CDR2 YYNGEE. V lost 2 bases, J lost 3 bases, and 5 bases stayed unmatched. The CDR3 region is CASSVQTSSYEQYF. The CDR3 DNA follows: TGTGCCAGCAGCGTTCAGACTAGCAGCTACGAGCAGTACTTC.

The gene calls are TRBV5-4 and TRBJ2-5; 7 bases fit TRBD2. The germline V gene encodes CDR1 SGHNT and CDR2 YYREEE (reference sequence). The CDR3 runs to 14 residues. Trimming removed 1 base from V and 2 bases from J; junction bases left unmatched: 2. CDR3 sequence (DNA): TGTGCCAGCAGCTTGCTCGGGGGGCAAGAGACCCAGTACTTC. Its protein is CASSLLGGQETQYF.

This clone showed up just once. The CDR3 region is CASSLTGVREKLFF. The CDR3 region has the DNA TGTGCCAGCAGTCTGACAGGGGTAAGGGAAAAACTGTTTTTT. The V and J genes are TRBV27 and TRBJ1-4; 8 bases are shared with TRBD1. The CDR3 length is 14 residues. The germline CDR1 and CDR2 sequences are MNHEY and SMNVEV (reference sequence). Trimming at V came to 5 bases and at J to 8 bases, leaving 7 bases not matched to a gene. Supplemented by reference TRBV27 and TRBJ1-4, the full variable domain reads EAQVTQNPRYLITVTGKKLTVTCSQNMNHEYMSWYRQDPGLGLRQIYYSMNVEVTDKGDVPEGYKVSRKEKRNFPLILESPSPNQTSLYFCASSLTGVREKLFFGSGTQLSVL.

CDR3 sequence: CASSFGQANEQFF. The DNA for the CDR3 is TGTGCCAGCAGCTTCGGACAGGCGAATGAGCAGTTCTTC. This chain links TRBV7-3 with TRBJ2-1; 7 bases align to TRBD1. Per the germline V gene, CDR1 is SGHTA and CDR2 is FQGTGA. The CDR3 has 13 amino acids. Trimming removed 3 bases from V and 7 bases from J; junction bases left unmatched: 3.

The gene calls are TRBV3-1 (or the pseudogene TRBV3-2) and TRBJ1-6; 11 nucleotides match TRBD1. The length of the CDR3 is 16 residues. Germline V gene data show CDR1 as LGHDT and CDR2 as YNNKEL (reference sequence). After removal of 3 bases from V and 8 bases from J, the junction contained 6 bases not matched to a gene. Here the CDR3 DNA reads TGTGCCAGCAGCCACGGACAGGGGGCGGCGCATTCACCCCTCCACTTT. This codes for CASSHGQGAAHSPLHF.

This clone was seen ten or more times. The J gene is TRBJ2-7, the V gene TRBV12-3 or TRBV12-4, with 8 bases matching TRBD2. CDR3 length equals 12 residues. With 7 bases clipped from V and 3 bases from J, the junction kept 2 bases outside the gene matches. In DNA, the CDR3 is TGTGCCAGCACCCGGGGGGGCTACGAGCAGTACTTC. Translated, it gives CASTRGGYEQYF.

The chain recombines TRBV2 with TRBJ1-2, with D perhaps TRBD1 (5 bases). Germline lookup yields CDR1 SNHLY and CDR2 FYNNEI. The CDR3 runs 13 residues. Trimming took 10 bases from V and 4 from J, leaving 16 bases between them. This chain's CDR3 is CANLLTAIYGYTF. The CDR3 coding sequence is TGTGCCAACCTTCTGACAGCAATCTATGGCTACACCTTC.

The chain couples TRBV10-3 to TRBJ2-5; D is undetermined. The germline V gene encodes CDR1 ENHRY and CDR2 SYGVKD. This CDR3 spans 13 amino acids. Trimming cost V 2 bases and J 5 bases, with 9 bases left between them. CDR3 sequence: CAISETVWETQYF. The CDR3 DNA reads TGTGCCATCAGTGAGACGGTATGGGAGACCCAGTACTTC.

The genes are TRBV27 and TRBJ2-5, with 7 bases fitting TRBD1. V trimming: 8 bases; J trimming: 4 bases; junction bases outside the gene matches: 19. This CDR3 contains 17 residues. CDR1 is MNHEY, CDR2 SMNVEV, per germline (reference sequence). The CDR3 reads CASPFLLTGVRRETQYF. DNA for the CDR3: TGTGCCAGCCCGTTCCTCCTCACAGGGGTGCGTCGAGAGACCCAGTACTTC.

CDR3 nucleotides: TGTGCCTGGAGTGTTGTGGGGGCTTGTAATGAAAAACTGTTTTTT. Protein sequence: CAWSVVGACNEKLFF. This chain uses TRBV30 with TRBJ1-4, with a possible D match to TRBD1 (6 bases). The germline gives CDR1 GTSNPN, CDR2 SVGIG (reference sequence). The ends were cut back, 0 bases at V and 4 bases at J, with 12 bases in the middle. This CDR3 has 15 residues.

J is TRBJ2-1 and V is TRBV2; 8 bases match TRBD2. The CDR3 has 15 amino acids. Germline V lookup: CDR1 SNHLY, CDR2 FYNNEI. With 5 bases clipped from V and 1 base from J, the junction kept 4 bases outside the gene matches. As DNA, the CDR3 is TGTGCCAGCAGTCCCGGGGGGGGTTCCTACAATGAGCAGTTCTTC. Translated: CASSPGGGSYNEQFF.

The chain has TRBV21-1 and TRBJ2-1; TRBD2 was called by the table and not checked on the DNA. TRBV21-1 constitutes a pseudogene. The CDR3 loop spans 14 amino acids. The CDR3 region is CASTSRRPNNEQFF. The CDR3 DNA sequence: TGTGCCAGCACCAGTCGGAGACCGAACAATGAGCAGTTCTTC.